A single T cell receptor (beta chain) is shown here with its context. Its target is unknown. The trim removed 0 bases at V and 6 bases at J, leaving 5 bases unmatched. The CDR3 has 14 amino acids. CDR1 and CDR2 from the germline V gene are SGHRS and YFSETQ. The sample originates from a study of T cell repertoires in cytomegalovirus infection. TCRdb passed the reads through MiXCR, listing each CDR3 protein once. In the table there are some 100,000 distinct CDR3 sequences, 20% to 30% of which are singletons. Overall study findings and caveats: Summed frequency of public TCR beta families distinguished CMV carriers with the relevant HLA.

The TCR originated in a human donor in good health (CMV status not recorded). Some clones in this sample may be carry-over from other donors' samples. This rearrangement joins TRBV5-1 to TRBJ1-2, with TRBD1 identical over 7 bases. The sample taken for sequencing was CD8+ T cells from PBMCs. CDR3 bases: TGCGCCAGCAGCTTGGTTCCAGGGGGTGATGGCTACACCTTC. This gives the protein CASSLVPGGDGYTF.